Here is one T cell receptor beta chain with its context. The sample comes from a study of cytomegalovirus exposure and HLA in healthy donors. PCR employed 60 Vbeta and 13 Jbeta primers. As originally analysed: In a later analysis, of roughly 83 million unique beta chains, approximately 10 million appeared in at least two donors. Assay used: immunoSEQ multiplex PCR; TCRdb lists only in-frame clones, some missing. V and J calls and clone size are those listed in that table; D and trimming were worked out from the DNA. The repertoire holds fewer than 200,000 clones, with roughly 80% as singletons. V lost 2 bases, J lost 5 bases, and 17 bases lay in between. The CDR3 spans 16 residues. Germline lookup yields CDR1 MNHEY and CDR2 SVGAGI.

The sample consisted of PBMCs. The rearrangement links TRBV6-5 to TRBJ2-3; possibly TRBD1 for D (5 bases). This TCR derives from a male donor in good health and CMV-seronegative. The CDR3 DNA follows: TGTGCCAGCAGTTACACGCAGGGTATAGGGAAAGATACGCAGTATTTT. Its translation is CASSYTQGIGKDTQYF.